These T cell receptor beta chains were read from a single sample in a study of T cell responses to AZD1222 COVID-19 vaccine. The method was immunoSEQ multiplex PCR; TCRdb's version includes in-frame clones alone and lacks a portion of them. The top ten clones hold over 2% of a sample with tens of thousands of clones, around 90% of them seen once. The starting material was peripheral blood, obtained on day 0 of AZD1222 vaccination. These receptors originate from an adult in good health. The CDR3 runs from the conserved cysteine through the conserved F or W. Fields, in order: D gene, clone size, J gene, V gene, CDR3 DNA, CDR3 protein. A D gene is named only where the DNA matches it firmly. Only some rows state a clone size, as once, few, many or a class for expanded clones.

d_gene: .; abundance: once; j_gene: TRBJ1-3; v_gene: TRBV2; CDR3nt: TGTGCCAGCAGTGCTTCACAGGGAATCAGCTCTGGAAACACCATATATTTT; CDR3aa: CASSASQGISSGNTIYF
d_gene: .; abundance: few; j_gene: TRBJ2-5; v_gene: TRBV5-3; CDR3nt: TGTGCCAGAAGCTCTGGGACTTTTGCAGAGACCCAGTACTTC; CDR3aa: CARSSGTFAETQYF
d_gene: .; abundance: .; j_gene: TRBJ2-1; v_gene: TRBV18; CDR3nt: TGTGCCAGCTCCCGGGACGACAATGAGCAGTTCTTC; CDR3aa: CASSRDDNEQFF
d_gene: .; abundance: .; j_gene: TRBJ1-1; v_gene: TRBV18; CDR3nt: TGTGCCAGCTCACCAGAGATCGGTAGGAACACTGAAGCTTTCTTT; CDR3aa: CASSPEIGRNTEAFF
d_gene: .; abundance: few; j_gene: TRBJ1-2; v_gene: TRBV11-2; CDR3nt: TGTGCCAGCAGCTCCGGACTCTCCTATGGCTACACCTTC; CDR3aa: CASSSGLSYGYTF
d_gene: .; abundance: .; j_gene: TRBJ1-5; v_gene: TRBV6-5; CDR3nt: TGTGCCAGCAGCTCAGGGAGTGGCGGCAATCAGCCCCAGCATTTT; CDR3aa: CASSSGSGGNQPQHF
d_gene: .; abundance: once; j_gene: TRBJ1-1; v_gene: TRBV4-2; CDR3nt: TGTGCCAGCAGCCCCACAGAAGCTAACACTGAAGCTTTCTTT; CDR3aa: CASSPTEANTEAFF
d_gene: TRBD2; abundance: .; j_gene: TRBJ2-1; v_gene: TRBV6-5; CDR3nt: TGTGCCAGCAGTCGGGAGGTACACAATGAGCAGTTCTTC; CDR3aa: CASSREVHNEQFF
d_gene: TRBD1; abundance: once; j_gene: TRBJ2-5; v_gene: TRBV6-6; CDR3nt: TGTGCCAGCAGTCCCTTTCCGGGACAGGGGAAAGAGACCCAGTACTTC; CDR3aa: CASSPFPGQGKETQYF
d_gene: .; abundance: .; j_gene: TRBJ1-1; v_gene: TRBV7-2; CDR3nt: TGTGCCAGCAGCTTAGAAAGGGCGGCTGAAGCTTTCTTT; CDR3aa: CASSLERAAEAFF
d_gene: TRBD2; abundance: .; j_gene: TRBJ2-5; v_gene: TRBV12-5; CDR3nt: TGTGCTAGTGGTTTGGTAGCTAGCGGAGAGACCCAGTACTTC; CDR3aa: CASGLVASGETQYF
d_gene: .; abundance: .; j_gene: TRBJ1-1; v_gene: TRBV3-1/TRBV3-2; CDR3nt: TGTGCCAGCAGCCAAAAGGTGGACAGTCTTCGGTACACTGAAGCTTTCTTT; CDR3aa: CASSQKVDSLRYTEAFF
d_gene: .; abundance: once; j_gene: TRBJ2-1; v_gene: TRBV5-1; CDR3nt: TGCGCCAGCAGCTTGTCAACCTACAATGAGCAGTTCTTC; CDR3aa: CASSLSTYNEQFF
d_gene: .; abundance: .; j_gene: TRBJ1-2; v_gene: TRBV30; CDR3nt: TGTGCCTGGAGTGGGGGGGGCGCCCTTGGCTACACCTTC; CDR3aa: CAWSGGGALGYTF
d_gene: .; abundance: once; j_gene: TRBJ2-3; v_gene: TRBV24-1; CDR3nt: TGTGCCACCAGTGATGGTCGTTTTCGATCCCGGACAGATACGCAGTATTTT; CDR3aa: CATSDGRFRSRTDTQYF
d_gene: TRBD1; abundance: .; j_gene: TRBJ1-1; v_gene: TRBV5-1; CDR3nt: TGCGCCAGCAGCCCGGACAGGGTTGGAGCTTTCTTT; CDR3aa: CASSPDRVGAFF
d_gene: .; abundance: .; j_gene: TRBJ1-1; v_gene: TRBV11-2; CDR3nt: TGTGCCACCCGGGGGGGGGCTATGAACACTGAAGCTTTCTTT; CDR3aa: CATRGGAMNTEAFF
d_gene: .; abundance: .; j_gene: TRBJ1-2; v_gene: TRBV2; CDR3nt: TGTGCCAGCATCGGGGGCAGGGCTGGCTATGGCTACACCTTC; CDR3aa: CASIGGRAGYGYTF
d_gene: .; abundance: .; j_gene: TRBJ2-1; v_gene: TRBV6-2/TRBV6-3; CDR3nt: TGTGCCAGCAGTTACTCGTTTACAGGGAGGGAGAGCTCCTACAATGAGCAGTTCTTC; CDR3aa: CASSYSFTGRESSYNEQFF
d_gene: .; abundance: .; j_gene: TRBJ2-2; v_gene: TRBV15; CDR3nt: TGTGCCACCAGCAGAGATGTGGAGTTCAACACCGGGGAGCTGTTTTTT; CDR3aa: CATSRDVEFNTGELFF
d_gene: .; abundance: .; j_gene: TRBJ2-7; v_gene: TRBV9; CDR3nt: TGTGCCAGCAGCGTAGACCCTATCACCCACGAGCAGTACTTC; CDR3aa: CASSVDPITHEQYF
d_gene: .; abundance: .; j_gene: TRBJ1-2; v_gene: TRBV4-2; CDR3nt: TGTGCCAGCAGCCAAGAAACAGCTAACTATGGCTACACCTTC; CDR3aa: CASSQETANYGYTF
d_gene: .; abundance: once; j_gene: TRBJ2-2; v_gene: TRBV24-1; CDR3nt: TGTGCCACCAGTAGCCGGGACACGAACACCGGGGAGCTGTTTTTT; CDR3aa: CATSSRDTNTGELFF
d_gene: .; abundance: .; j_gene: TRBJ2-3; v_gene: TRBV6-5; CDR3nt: TGTGCCAGCAGTTACTCGGCGGTAGTCACAGATACGCAGTATTTT; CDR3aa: CASSYSAVVTDTQYF
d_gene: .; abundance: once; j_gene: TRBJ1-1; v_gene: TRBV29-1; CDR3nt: TGCAGCGTTGAAACCCTTCGGGGGCTTAACACTGAAGCTTTCTTT; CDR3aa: CSVETLRGLNTEAFF
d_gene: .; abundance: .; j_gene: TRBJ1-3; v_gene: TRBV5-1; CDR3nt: TGCGCCAGCAGCTTCGACAGCTCTGGAAACACCATATATTTT; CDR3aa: CASSFDSSGNTIYF
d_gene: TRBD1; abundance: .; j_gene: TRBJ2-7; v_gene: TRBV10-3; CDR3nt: TGTGCCATCAGTGAGTCTGGACAGGGTAATTACGAGCAGTACTTC; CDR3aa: CAISESGQGNYEQYF
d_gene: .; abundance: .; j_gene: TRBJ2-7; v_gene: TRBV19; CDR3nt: TGTGCCAGTCAGGGATACTACGAGCAGTACTTC; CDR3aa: CASQGYYEQYF
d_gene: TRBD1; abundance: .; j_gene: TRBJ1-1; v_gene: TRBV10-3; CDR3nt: TGTGCCATCAGTACAGGGGGCGGTTCCGCTGAAGCTTTCTTT; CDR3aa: CAISTGGGSAEAFF
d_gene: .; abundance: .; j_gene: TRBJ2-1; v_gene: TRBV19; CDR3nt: TGTGCCAGCAACGCACGAAGGGTGGACTCCTACAATGAGCAGTTCTTC; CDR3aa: CASNARRVDSYNEQFF
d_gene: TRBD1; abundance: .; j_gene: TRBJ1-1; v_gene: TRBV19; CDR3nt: TGTGCCAGTAGTCTACGGGACAGGGGATGGGAGACTGAAGCTTTCTTT; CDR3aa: CASSLRDRGWETEAFF
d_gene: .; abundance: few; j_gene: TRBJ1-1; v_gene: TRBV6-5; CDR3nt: TGTGCCAGCAATTACAGGGCTATGAACACTGAAGCTTTCTTT; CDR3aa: CASNYRAMNTEAFF
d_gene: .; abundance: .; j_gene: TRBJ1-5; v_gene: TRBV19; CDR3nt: TGTGCCAGTAGTAAGGAGCACCACGTGCGTCAGCCCCAGCATTTT; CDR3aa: CASSKEHHVRQPQHF
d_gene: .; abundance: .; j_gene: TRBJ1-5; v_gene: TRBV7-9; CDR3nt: TGTGCCAGCAGCGACCTGACAGGCAATCAGCCCCAGCATTTT; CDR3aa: CASSDLTGNQPQHF
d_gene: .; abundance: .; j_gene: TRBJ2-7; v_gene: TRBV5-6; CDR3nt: TGTGCCAGCAGCTTGGGATACGAGCAGTACTTC; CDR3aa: CASSLGYEQYF
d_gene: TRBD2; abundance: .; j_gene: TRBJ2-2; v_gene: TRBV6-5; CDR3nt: TGTGCCAGCAGTTACGGGACTAGCGACACCGGGGAGCTGTTTTTT; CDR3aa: CASSYGTSDTGELFF
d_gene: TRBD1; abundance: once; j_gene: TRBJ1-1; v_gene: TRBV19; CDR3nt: TGTGCCAGTAGTATAGCCCAGGGGGGTCAAGCTTTCTTT; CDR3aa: CASSIAQGGQAFF
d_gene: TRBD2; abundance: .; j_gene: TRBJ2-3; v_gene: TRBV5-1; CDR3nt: TGCGCCAGCAGCCTTAGCGGGACCCAAAGCACAGATACGCAGTATTTT; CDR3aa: CASSLSGTQSTDTQYF
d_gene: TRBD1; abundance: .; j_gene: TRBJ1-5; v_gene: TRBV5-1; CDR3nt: TGCGCCAGCAGCTTGGGACAGGGTAGCAATCAGCCCCAGCATTTT; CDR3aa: CASSLGQGSNQPQHF
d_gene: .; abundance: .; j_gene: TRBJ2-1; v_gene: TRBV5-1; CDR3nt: TGCGCCAGCAGCCCCAGTAGCGGCAATGAGCAGTTCTTC; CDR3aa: CASSPSSGNEQFF
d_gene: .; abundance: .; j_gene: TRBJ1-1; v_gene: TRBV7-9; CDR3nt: TGTGCCAGCAGCTTAGTCGGGGCGGAAGCTTTCTTT; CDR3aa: CASSLVGAEAFF
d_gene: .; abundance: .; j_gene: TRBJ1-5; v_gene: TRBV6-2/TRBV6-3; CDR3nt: TGTGCCAGCAGTTACGGGCAAGAGAATCAGCCCCAGCATTTT; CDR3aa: CASSYGQENQPQHF
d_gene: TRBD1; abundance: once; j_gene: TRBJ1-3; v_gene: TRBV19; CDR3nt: TGTGCCAGTAGTGTGGGACAGGGGGCTGGAAACACCATATATTTT; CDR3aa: CASSVGQGAGNTIYF
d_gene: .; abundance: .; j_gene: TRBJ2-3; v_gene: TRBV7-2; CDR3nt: TGTGCCAGCAGCTTAGCCCACGGGACAGATACGCAGTATTTT; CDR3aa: CASSLAHGTDTQYF
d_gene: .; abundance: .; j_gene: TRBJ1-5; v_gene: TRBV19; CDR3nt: TGTGCCAGTAGTATAAGGGGGGGGAATCAGCCCCAGCATTTT; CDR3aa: CASSIRGGNQPQHF
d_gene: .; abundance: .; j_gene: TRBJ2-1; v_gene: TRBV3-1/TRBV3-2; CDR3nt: TGTGCCAGCAGCCACCTCATGGGTGAGCAGTTCTTC; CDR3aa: CASSHLMGEQFF
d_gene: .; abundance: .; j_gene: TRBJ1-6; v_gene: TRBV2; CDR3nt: TGTGCCAGCAGGTACAGCCCCTCTTCACCCCTCCACTTT; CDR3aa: CASRYSPSSPLHF
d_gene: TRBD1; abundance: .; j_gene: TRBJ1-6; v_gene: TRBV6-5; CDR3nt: TGTGCCAGCAGGCAACAGGGGGCGGAATCACCCCTCCACTTT; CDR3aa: CASRQQGAESPLHF
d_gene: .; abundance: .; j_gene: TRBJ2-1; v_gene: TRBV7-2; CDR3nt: TGTGCCAGCAGCCCTAGGGGGACGGGTGGCGGGGTCTACAATGAGCAGTTCTTC; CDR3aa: CASSPRGTGGGVYNEQFF
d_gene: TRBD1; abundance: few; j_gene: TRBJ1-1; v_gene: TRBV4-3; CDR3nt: TGCGCCAGCAGCCAGAGACAGGGCTGGAGTGGCACTGAAGCTTTCTTT; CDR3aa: CASSQRQGWSGTEAFF
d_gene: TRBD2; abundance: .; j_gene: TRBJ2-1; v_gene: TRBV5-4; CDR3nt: TGTGCCAGCAGCTTTGCAGGGAGGGATGAGCAGTTCTTC; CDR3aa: CASSFAGRDEQFF
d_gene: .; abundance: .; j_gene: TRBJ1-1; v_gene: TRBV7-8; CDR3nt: TGTGCCAGCAGCTTAGCGCAGGGGACTGAAGCTTTCTTT; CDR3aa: CASSLAQGTEAFF
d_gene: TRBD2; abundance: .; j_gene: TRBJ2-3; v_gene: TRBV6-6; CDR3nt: TGTGCCAGCAGGCCCGAAACTAGCGGGAGTAAAGATACGCAGTATTTT; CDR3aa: CASRPETSGSKDTQYF
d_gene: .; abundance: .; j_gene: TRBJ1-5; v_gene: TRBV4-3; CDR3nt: TGCGCCAGCAGCCAAGATTCAGGCAGGGACGCTCAGCCCCAGCATTTT; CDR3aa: CASSQDSGRDAQPQHF
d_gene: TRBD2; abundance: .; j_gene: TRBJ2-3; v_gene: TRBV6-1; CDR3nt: TGTGCCAGCAGTGATGAAGGGACTAGCGGGGGGCCAGATACGCAGTATTTT; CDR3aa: CASSDEGTSGGPDTQYF
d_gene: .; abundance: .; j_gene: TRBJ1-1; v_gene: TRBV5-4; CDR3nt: TGTGCCAGCAGCTCGGGGCAAATGTTGGACACTGAAGCTTTCTTT; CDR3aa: CASSSGQMLDTEAFF
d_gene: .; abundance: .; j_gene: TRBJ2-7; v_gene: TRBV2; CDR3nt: TGTGCCAGCAGTGTTGAGACGGGAGCTCCCTACGAGCAGTACTTC; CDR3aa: CASSVETGAPYEQYF
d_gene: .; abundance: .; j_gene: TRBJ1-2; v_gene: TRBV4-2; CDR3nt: TGTGCCAGCAGCCAAGCGTGGAGGCTAGACTATGGCTACACCTTC; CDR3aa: CASSQAWRLDYGYTF
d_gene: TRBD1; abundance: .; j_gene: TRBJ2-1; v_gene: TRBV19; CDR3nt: TGTGCCAGTAGGACAGGGGGCGATGAGCAGTTCTTC; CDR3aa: CASRTGGDEQFF
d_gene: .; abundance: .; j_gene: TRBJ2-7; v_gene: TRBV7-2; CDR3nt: TGTGCCAGCAGCTTAAAGGACAGCCCTTCCTACGAGCAGTACTTC; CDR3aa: CASSLKDSPSYEQYF